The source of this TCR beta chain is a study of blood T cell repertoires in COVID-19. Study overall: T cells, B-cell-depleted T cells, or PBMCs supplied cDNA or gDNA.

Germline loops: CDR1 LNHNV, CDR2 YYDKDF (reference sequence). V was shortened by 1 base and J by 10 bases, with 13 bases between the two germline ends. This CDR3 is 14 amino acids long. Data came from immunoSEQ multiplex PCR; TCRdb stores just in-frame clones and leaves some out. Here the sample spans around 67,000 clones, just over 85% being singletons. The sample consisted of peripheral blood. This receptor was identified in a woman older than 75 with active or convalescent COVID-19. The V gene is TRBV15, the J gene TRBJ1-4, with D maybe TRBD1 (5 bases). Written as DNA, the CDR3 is TGTGCCACCAGCAGAGGGGACCCGGGGGGAAAACTGTTTTTT. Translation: CATSRGDPGGKLFF.